Below, 27 T cell receptor beta chains from the same sample are listed, as sequenced in a study of cytomegalovirus exposure and HLA in healthy donors. The PCR made use of 60 Vbeta and 13 Jbeta primers. The method was immunoSEQ multiplex PCR; TCRdb's version includes in-frame clones alone and lacks a portion of them. The data show about 200,000 clones, roughly 82% seen once. Sequencing used PBMCs. These receptors originate from a man aged 40-49 years in good health and CMV-seropositive.

The genes are TRBV18 and TRBJ1-1; possible D gene TRBD1, 5 bases. Germline V gene lookup returns CDR1 KGHSH and CDR2 LQKENI. V lost 4 bases, J lost 1 base, and 13 bases lay in between. This CDR3 region has 15 residues. The CDR3 sequence is CASSRSTGGNTEAFF. The CDR3 DNA sequence: TGTGCCAGCTCACGGTCCACGGGGGGGAACACTGAAGCTTTCTTT.

This sequence joins TRBV19 and TRBJ1-3; 7 bases map to TRBD1. Germline CDR1 and CDR2: LNHDA and SQIVND (reference sequence). CDR3 length equals 15 residues. V was pared by 5 bases and J by 0 bases, with 4 bases of the junction left unmatched. The CDR3 loop is CASSRRTGSGNTIYF. The CDR3, as DNA: TGTGCCAGTAGTCGACGGACAGGCTCTGGAAACACCATATATTTT.

The chain employs TRBV4-1 and TRBJ2-2, with a tentative D call TRBD1 (6 bases). Germline V gives CDR1 MGHRA, CDR2 YSYEKL. This CDR3 comprises 16 residues. V lost 0 bases and J 5 bases, leaving 13 bases between the germline ends. The CDR3 here is CASSQDWAGATGELFF. CDR3 DNA: TGCGCCAGCAGCCAAGATTGGGCAGGGGCTACCGGGGAGCTGTTTTTT.

The CDR3: CASSSTTANTGELFF. For the CDR3, the DNA is TGTGCCAGCAGCAGTACGACAGCGAACACCGGGGAGCTGTTTTTT. The chain has TRBV7-9 and TRBJ2-2, with D perhaps matching TRBD1 (5 bases). V was cut by 5 bases and J by 0 bases, with 10 bases left in between. Per germline, CDR1 SEHNR and CDR2 FQNEAQ (reference sequence). The CDR3 has 15 residues.

The rearrangement links TRBV10-1 to TRBJ1-4, with D maybe TRBD1 (5 bases). Germline V gene lookup returns CDR1 WNHNN and CDR2 SYGVQD (reference sequence). V lost 4 bases and J 17 bases, leaving 26 bases between the germline ends. The CDR3 length is 15 residues. In DNA, the CDR3 is TGCGCCAGCAGTGGGGGGGGACCCGCTATTGGGGATCATTTTTTT. Amino acids: CASSGGGPAIGDHFF.

This sequence joins TRBV7-9 and TRBJ2-7; the D gene is possibly TRBD1 (5 bases). Trimming removed 5 bases from V and 3 bases from J, with 14 bases in between. CDR3 length: 14 amino acids. The germline CDR1 and CDR2 sequences are SEHNR and FQNEAQ (reference sequence). CDR3 DNA sequence: TGTGCCAGCAGCCAAGGGGCAGCTTTCTACGAGCAGTACTTC. Residues: CASSQGAAFYEQYF.

The V call is TRBV7-6, the J call TRBJ1-3, with D hard to call. CDR3 length: 17 amino acids. Germline CDR1 and CDR2: SGHVS and FNYEAQ. V was shortened by 1 base and J by 3 bases, with 16 bases between the two germline ends. The CDR3 region has the DNA TGTGCCAGCAGCTTAGAGCCGGCGGTCGCTTATGGAAACACCATATATTTT. Translating gives CASSLEPAVAYGNTIYF.

The V and J genes are TRBV9 and TRBJ2-1; 7 nucleotides align to TRBD2. J gave up 7 bases and V 2 bases, and 12 bases lay outside the gene matches. Looked up from germline, CDR1 is SGDLS and CDR2 is YYNGEE. The CDR3 is 16 amino acids. The CDR3 protein is CASSVLGRTRTNEQFF. The CDR3 region has the DNA TGTGCCAGCAGCGTGCTCGGGAGGACAAGAACAAATGAGCAGTTCTTC. The entire variable domain, with the rest obtained from reference TRBV9 and TRBJ2-1, is as follows: DSGVTQTPKHLITATGQRVTLRCSPRSGDLSVYWYQQSLDQGLQFLIQYYNGEERAKGNILERFSAQQFPDLHSELNLSSLELGDSALYFCASSVLGRTRTNEQFFGPGTRLTVL.

The V and J genes are TRBV7-2 and TRBJ1-1, with a possible D match to TRBD1 (5 bases). The germline gives CDR1 SGHTA, CDR2 FQGNSA. Trimming took off 3 bases at V and 7 bases at J, with 9 bases between the two ends. This CDR3 contains 12 residues. The CDR3 DNA sequence: TGTGCCAGCAGCTTGGACATCCGTGAAGCTTTCTTT. Translating gives CASSLDIREAFF.

The chain joins TRBV10-3 to TRBJ2-1, with TRBD2 identical over 8 bases. The germline V gene encodes CDR1 ENHRY and CDR2 SYGVKD. This CDR3 spans 14 amino acids. After removal of 6 bases from V and 8 bases from J, the junction contained 9 bases not matched to a gene. CDR3 DNA sequence: TGTGCCATCAGCCGCGGGACTAGAGGCGATGAGCAGTTCTTC. This translates into CAISRGTRGDEQFF.

This clone has only one observation. The V and J genes are TRBV7-8 and TRBJ1-4, with D possibly being TRBD1 (5 bases). V was trimmed by 6 bases and J by 0 bases, leaving 17 bases between them. The CDR3 sequence is 17 residues long. Germline loops: CDR1 SGHVS, CDR2 FQNEAQ. The CDR3 DNA sequence: TGTGCCAGCAGGGACTACCGGGACCCTTCAACTAATGAAAAACTGTTTTTT. Translating it yields CASRDYRDPSTNEKLFF.

V usage is TRBV7-3 and J usage is TRBJ2-3, with 12 bases aligning to TRBD2. Germline-derived CDR1 and CDR2 are SGHTA and FQGTGA. The CDR3 runs to 15 residues. Germline trimming cut 2 bases from V and 4 bases from J; bases unmatched to any gene: 1. CDR3 in amino acids: CASSLLAGGPDTQYF. CDR3 coding DNA: TGTGCCAGCAGCTTACTAGCGGGAGGGCCAGATACGCAGTATTTT. The full variable domain, with the rest looked up from reference TRBV7-3 and TRBJ2-3, is GAGVSQTPSNKVTEKGKYVELRCDPISGHTALYWYRQSLGQGPEFLIYFQGTGAADDSGLPNDRFFAVRPEGSVSTLKIQRTERGDSAVYLCASSLLAGGPDTQYFGPGTRLTVL.

The rearrangement uses TRBV19 and TRBJ2-1; 8 nucleotides agree with TRBD1. The CDR3 sequence is 15 residues long. Germline assignment: CDR1 LNHDA and CDR2 SQIVND (reference sequence). The trim removed 2 bases at V and 6 bases at J, leaving 6 bases unmatched. This CDR3 is CASSISGQGRNEQFF. The CDR3 nucleotides read TGTGCCAGTAGTATATCAGGACAGGGCCGCAATGAGCAGTTCTTC.

This chain links TRBV5-1 with TRBJ2-2; tentatively, D is TRBD2 (5 bases). V dropped 4 bases and J dropped 2 bases, with 15 bases sitting between them. There are 16 residues in the CDR3. Per the germline V gene, CDR1 is SGHRS and CDR2 is YFSETQ. This chain's CDR3 is CASSPLPGINTGELFF. CDR3 nucleotides: TGCGCCAGCAGCCCGCTGCCCGGGATCAACACCGGGGAGCTGTTTTTT.

The chain has TRBV18 and TRBJ2-1, with D possibly being TRBD2 (6 bases). Germline CDR1 KGHSH, CDR2 LQKENI. The length of the CDR3 is 16 residues. Trimming pared 0 bases from V and 0 bases from J, leaving 9 bases between. CDR3 bases: TGTGCCAGCTCACCACCGGGAGGCCTCTCCTACAATGAGCAGTTCTTC. It specifies CASSPPGGLSYNEQFF.

This clone was picked up a small number of times. The chain recombines TRBV25-1 with TRBJ1-1, with a possible D match to TRBD1 (6 bases). Trimming removed 3 bases at V and 4 bases at J, with 21 bases between. The CDR3 loop spans 17 amino acids. The germline gives CDR1 MGHDK, CDR2 SYGVNS. The CDR3 sequence is CASSDLSEGGRGTEAFF. The CDR3 DNA reads as TGTGCCAGCAGTGACCTCTCCGAGGGGGGGAGAGGCACTGAAGCTTTCTTT. Complete variable domain (other parts from reference TRBV25-1 and TRBJ1-1): EADIYQTPRYLVIGTGKKITLECSQTMGHDKMYWYQQDPGMELHLIHYSYGVNSTEKGDLSSESTVSRIRTEHFPLTLESARPSHTSQYLCASSDLSEGGRGTEAFFGQGTRLTVV.

Only one count was recorded for this clone. The V gene is TRBV11-2, the J gene TRBJ2-2, with D uncertain. Trimming removed 2 bases from V and 2 bases from J, with 9 bases in between. Per the germline V gene, CDR1 is SGHAT and CDR2 is FQNNGV. The CDR3 is made up of 15 amino acids. CDR3 sequence reads: CASSLTSGNTGELFF. For the CDR3, the DNA is TGTGCCAGCAGCTTAACGTCAGGAAACACCGGGGAGCTGTTTTTT. The full variable domain, with the rest looked up from reference TRBV11-2 and TRBJ2-2, is EAGVAQSPRYKIIEKRQSVAFWCNPISGHATLYWYQQILGQGPKLLIQFQNNGVVDDSQLPKDRFSAERLKGVDSTLKIQPAKLEDSAVYLCASSLTSGNTGELFFGEGSRLTVL.

The J gene is TRBJ2-6, the V gene TRBV18; 7 bases line up with TRBD1. Germline lookup yields CDR1 KGHSH and CDR2 LQKENI. This CDR3 is 17 amino acids long. Trimming at V came to 0 bases and at J to 2 bases, leaving 4 bases not matched to a gene. CDR3 nucleotide sequence: TGTGCCAGCTCACCACCGGGACAGATCGCTGGGGCCAACGTCCTGACTTTC. Amino acids: CASSPPGQIAGANVLTF.

The J gene is TRBJ2-1, the V gene TRBV6-1, with TRBD1 identical over 9 bases. The CDR3 has 16 residues. Germline values: CDR1 MNHNS, CDR2 SASEGT. V was clipped by 4 bases and J by 2 bases; unmatched bases: 6. The CDR3 nucleotides are TGTGCCAGCAGTGGCTACGGGACAGGGACCTACAATGAGCAGTTCTTC. It codes for CASSGYGTGTYNEQFF.

This chain connects TRBV19 to TRBJ1-5, with D tentatively TRBD1 (6 bases). The CDR3 runs to 12 residues. V lost 6 bases, J lost 7 bases, and 10 bases lay in between. The germline V gene encodes CDR1 LNHDA and CDR2 SQIVND (reference sequence). The CDR3 bases are TGTGCCAGTAGGCAGGGGAGACAGCCCCAGCATTTT. Translation gives CASRQGRQPQHF.

The gene calls are TRBV2 and TRBJ1-3, with D uncertain. With 6 bases removed from V and 8 bases from J, the gap between germline ends came to 14 bases. The CDR3 spans 13 residues. Germline V gene data show CDR1 as SNHLY and CDR2 as FYNNEI. The CDR3 nucleotides read TGTGCCAGCAGGGAGGGCGTACGAGACACCATATATTTT. This encodes CASREGVRDTIYF.

The V gene is TRBV5-4, the J gene TRBJ2-2; the D gene is possibly TRBD2 (5 bases). Looked up from germline, CDR1 is SGHNT and CDR2 is YYREEE (reference sequence). This CDR3 region has 16 residues. V gave up 0 bases and J gave up 7 bases, with 16 bases separating them. The chain's CDR3 is CASSLGAGAIHGELFF. The CDR3 DNA reads as TGTGCCAGCAGCTTGGGGGCGGGTGCCATCCACGGGGAGCTGTTTTTT. Filled out from reference TRBV5-4 and TRBJ2-2, the complete variable domain reads ETGVTQSPTHLIKTRGQQVTLRCSSQSGHNTVSWYQQALGQGPQFIFQYYREEENGRGNFPPRFSGLQFPNYSSELNVNALELDDSALYLCASSLGAGAIHGELFFGEGSRLTVL.

The genes are TRBV14 and TRBJ2-2, with D tentatively TRBD2 (6 bases). This CDR3 is 15 amino acids long. Between the trimmed V and J ends, which lost 4 bases and 1 base, there was a span of 10 bases. Germline CDR1 and CDR2: SGHDN and FVKESK. The CDR3 DNA sequence: TGTGCCAGCAGCCGTTTTAGCGGGAACACCGGGGAGCTGTTTTTT. Its protein product is CASSRFSGNTGELFF.

This clone was seen a few times. The chain is built from TRBV28 and TRBJ2-3; 8 bases are shared with TRBD2. The germline CDR1 and CDR2 sequences are MDHEN and SYDVKM. V was clipped by 6 bases and J by 3 bases; unmatched bases: 8. The CDR3 covers 15 residues. Here the CDR3 DNA reads TGTGCCAGCAGCCCCAGCGGGAGAAGGACAGATACGCAGTATTTT. As protein: CASSPSGRRTDTQYF.

The chain combines TRBV7-3 with TRBJ2-5; 7 bases map to TRBD2. This CDR3 has 14 amino acids. Germline-derived CDR1 and CDR2 are SGHTA and FQGTGA. J was trimmed by 5 bases and V by 2 bases; bases with no gene match: 5. The CDR3 here is CASSLSPRGETQYF. DNA for the CDR3: TGTGCCAGCAGCTTATCCCCGCGGGGGGAGACCCAGTACTTC.

The rearrangement links TRBV11-2 to TRBJ2-7, with 7 bases matching TRBD1. Germline loops: CDR1 SGHAT, CDR2 FQNNGV. V lost 4 bases to trimming and J lost 6 bases; unmatched junction nucleotides: 9. The CDR3 sequence is 14 residues long. CDR3 residues: CASSSQGVPSEQYF. CDR3 DNA: TGTGCCAGCAGCTCCCAGGGGGTACCCTCCGAGCAGTACTTC.

This clone was seen more than once but under ten times. This sequence joins TRBV7-9 and TRBJ2-7; 10 bases map to TRBD2. Trimming took 5 bases from V and 5 from J; bases not matched to a gene: 12. Germline assignment: CDR1 SEHNR and CDR2 FQNEAQ (reference sequence). The CDR3 totals 16 residues. CDR3 nucleotide sequence: TGTGCCAGCAGCATCCTCAGCGGGAGGGAGATCAACGAGCAGTACTTC. Amino acid sequence: CASSILSGREINEQYF.